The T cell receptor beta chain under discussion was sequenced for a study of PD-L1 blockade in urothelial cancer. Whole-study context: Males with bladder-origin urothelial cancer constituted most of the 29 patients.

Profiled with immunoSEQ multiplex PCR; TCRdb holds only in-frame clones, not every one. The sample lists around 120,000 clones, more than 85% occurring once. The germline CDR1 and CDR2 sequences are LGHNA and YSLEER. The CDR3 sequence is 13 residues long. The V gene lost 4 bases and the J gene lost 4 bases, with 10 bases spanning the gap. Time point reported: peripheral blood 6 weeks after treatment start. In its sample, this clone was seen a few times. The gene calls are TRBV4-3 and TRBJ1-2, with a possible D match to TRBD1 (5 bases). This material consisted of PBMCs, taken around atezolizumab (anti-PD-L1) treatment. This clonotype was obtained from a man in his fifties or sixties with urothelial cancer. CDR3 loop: CASSRTGLYGYTF. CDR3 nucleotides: TGCGCCAGCAGCCGTACAGGCCTCTATGGCTACACCTTC.